One and the same sample provided the 2 T cell receptor beta chains below, sequenced in a study of patients and donors after allogeneic stem cell transplantation (TCRdb year 2020). Libraries were prepared through RT-PCR. These reads were obtained on a NextSeq 550. TCRdb redid the processing of the public reads, applying fastp at Q25 and MiXCR, and retained in-frame beta chains. One record per CDR3 amino acid sequence lists the most common genes and DNA. Here the sample has 390,000 or so distinct CDR3 sequences; roughly 17% occur a single time. The ten largest clones add up to 6% to 8% of the sample. Sequenced: blood, either unsorted or a sorted T cell fraction (not recorded which). Source of these receptors: a human donor who was either an allogeneic HSCT recipient or a stem cell or donor lymphocyte infusion donor (not recorded which). It is not recorded whose cells these are; they may come from a transplant donor.

In DNA, the CDR3 is TGTGCCAGCAGTTACTCGACTATTGACGGGGGCCCAGATACGCAGTATTTT. The encoded protein is CASSYSTIDGGPDTQYF. V usage is TRBV6-5 and J usage is TRBJ2-3; D is perhaps TRBD1 or TRBD2 (6 bases each). Germline V gene sequence: CDR1 MNHEY, CDR2 SVGAGI. With 0 bases removed from V and 4 bases from J, the gap between germline ends came to 17 bases. This CDR3 comprises 17 residues.

This clonotype came up many times. The chain combines TRBV12-3 or TRBV12-4 with TRBJ2-3, with D unclear. The V and J ends lost 1 base and 1 base respectively, with 0 bases between them. The CDR3 extends over 12 amino acids. CDR3 sequence reads: CASSLGTDTQYF. The CDR3 bases are TGTGCCAGCAGTTTAGGCACAGATACGCAGTATTTT.